This TCR beta chain is from a study of T cells in Graves' hyperthyroidism and ophthalmopathy. Broader study findings: Ophthalmopathy was model-predicted a median around seven months pre-onset.

Aged 18 to 65, the patients had hyperthyroidism that was newly diagnosed and had lasted under 2 months. Any symptoms of ophthalmopathy came after the first hyperthyroidism diagnosis, from which the blood sample dates. Amplification of TCR beta CDR3 regions used RNA as the template. With the HTBI primer set, the TCR CDR3 went through a first round of RT-PCR. MiXCR was run by TCRdb on the multiplex PCR reads, yielding one entry per CDR3 protein. The repertoire has 160,000 or so distinct CDR3 sequences, around 8.9% of them found once; the top ten carry around 21%. This CDR3 is 14 amino acids long. V was clipped by 1 base and J by 4 bases, with 13 bases between them. Germline CDR1 reads DFQATT; CDR2 reads SNEGSKA (reference sequence). In its sample, this clonotype was seen many times. The antigen is unknown.

Source material: blood. The genes are TRBV20-1 and TRBJ1-2, with D tentatively TRBD1 (6 bases). The sequence was obtained from a woman under 30 with Graves' hyperthyroidism that later progressed to Graves' ophthalmopathy. The CDR3 nucleotides are TGCAGTGCTAGAGTGGCGGGGGCGGGCTATGGCTACACCTTC. Protein: CSARVAGAGYGYTF.